This T cell receptor beta chain was sequenced during a study of CD8+CD57+ T cells in acquired aplastic anemia. In the study overall: Yields of DNA that came from sorted CD4+ and CD8+ cells averaged about 3.3 ug.

CD8+CD57+ cell expansion, shown by flow cytometry, had occurred in the patients selected for sequencing. Genomic DNA, serving as template, underwent TCR beta VDJ and CDR3 profiling. Each CDR3 protein is one row after TCRdb ran MiXCR on the reads. This table has roughly 180,000 distinct CDR3 sequences, less than 65% appearing once. The receptor comes from a human donor with aplastic anemia. The specimen sequenced was sorted CD4+, CD8+, or CD8+CD57+ T cells (not recorded which) from PBMCs.

Here the CDR3 DNA reads TGCGCCAGCAGTTACACCGGGACAGACCCCTACGAGCAGTACTTC. Protein product: CASSYTGTDPYEQYF. The rearrangement links TRBV5-1 to TRBJ2-7, with 7 bases matching TRBD1. The junction had 10 bases not matched to a gene; V was cut back by 5 bases and J by 2 bases. CDR3 size: 15 residues. CDR1 and CDR2 (germline): SGHRS, YFSETQ.